This section outlines one T cell receptor beta chain sequence together with its context. The CDR3 length is 15 residues. The V end lost 1 base, the J end lost 5 bases, and 12 bases lay between the germline ends. Germline V gene lookup returns CDR1 LNHDA and CDR2 SQIVND (reference sequence). This sample is drawn from a study of blood T cell repertoires in COVID-19. Study summary: Sites across the United States, Italy and Spain contributed samples from acute and convalescent COVID-19. The cDNA or gDNA used as material had been derived from T cells, B-cell-depleted T cells, or PBMCs.

Sequenced by immunoSEQ multiplex PCR; TCRdb stores in-frame clones only, minus some. The sample contains 85,000 to 90,000 clones, about 90% of which appear only once. This chain uses TRBV19 with TRBJ2-4, with D possibly being TRBD2 (5 bases). This TCR was sampled from a human donor in a cohort sampled during active COVID-19. Source material: peripheral blood. The CDR3 loop reads CASSIAGIRENIQYF. In DNA form, the CDR3 reads TGTGCCAGTAGTATAGCGGGGATCCGAGAAAACATTCAGTACTTC.